Listed below are T cell receptor beta chains from one sample, sequenced in a study of T cells in Graves' hyperthyroidism and ophthalmopathy. MiXCR, applied by TCRdb to the multiplex PCR reads, yields one record per CDR3 protein. The repertoire holds 640,000 or so distinct CDR3 sequences, with about 14% as singletons. The sequenced material came from blood. These TCRs come from a woman in her late teens or twenties with Graves' ophthalmopathy. Each CDR3 is given with its conserved first and last residue. The D gene is left open where the match is weak. Some rows have no size entry. The others give once, few or many, or a class for an expanded clone.

size,V,J,D,CDR3,DNA
-,TRBV2,TRBJ2-2,TRBD1,CASSTGQGYTGELFF,TGTGCCAGCAGTACGGGACAGGGGTACACCGGGGAGCTGTTTTTT
many,TRBV14,TRBJ1-1,-,CASSQVEVWGMNTEAFF,TGTGCCAGCAGCCAAGTGGAAGTTTGGGGGATGAACACTGAAGCTTTCTTT
many,TRBV20-1,TRBJ2-1,TRBD2,CSATGTERGNEQFF,TGCAGTGCTACGGGGACTGAGCGGGGGAATGAGCAGTTCTTC
many,TRBV7-2,TRBJ1-4,-,CASSPARSEKLFF,TGTGCCAGCAGCCCCGCAAGATCGGAAAAACTGTTTTTT
many,TRBV9,TRBJ2-7,-,CASSVEPDAYSYEQYF,TGTGCCAGCAGCGTAGAGCCGGACGCCTACTCCTACGAGCAGTACTTC
few,TRBV3-1,TRBJ2-7,TRBD2,CASSQDWREGIYEQYF,TGTGCCAGCAGCCAAGATTGGAGGGAGGGCATCTACGAGCAGTACTTC
many,TRBV7-9,TRBJ2-5,-,CASSSPWETQYF,TGTGCCAGCAGCTCCCCGTGGGAGACCCAGTACTTC
-,TRBV27,TRBJ2-3,TRBD1,CASSLLGDRGLDPSTDTQYF,TGTGCCAGCAGTTTATTGGGGGACAGGGGGCTTGATCCTAGCACAGATACGCAGTATTTT
many,TRBV2,TRBJ2-7,TRBD1,CASSKTGGRLGEQYF,TGTGCCAGCAGTAAGACAGGGGGCCGGTTAGGGGAGCAGTACTTC
-,TRBV20-1,TRBJ1-2,-,CSALPDGYTF,TGCAGTGCCCTCCCGGATGGCTACACCTTC
-,TRBV25-1,TRBJ2-3,-,CASSWDSSTDTQYF,TGTGCCAGCAGCTGGGACTCTAGCACAGATACGCAGTATTTT
many,TRBV12-3/TRBV12-4,TRBJ1-2,-,CASTSRGGYGYTF,TGTGCCAGCACCTCCCGGGGGGGCTATGGCTACACCTTC
few,TRBV18,TRBJ2-7,TRBD2,CASSPPGLAGDEQYF,TGTGCCAGCTCACCTCCGGGACTAGCGGGAGACGAGCAGTACTTC
many,TRBV6-1,TRBJ1-2,-,CASTRSTGNYGYTF,TGTGCCAGCACACGATCAACAGGGAACTATGGCTACACCTTC
few,TRBV11-2,TRBJ1-6,TRBD1,CASSLKQGASPLHF,TGTGCCAGCAGCTTAAAACAGGGGGCTTCACCCCTCCACTTT
-,TRBV3-1,TRBJ2-7,TRBD2,CASSQEALAGAGEQYF,TGTGCCAGCAGCCAAGAGGCCCTAGCGGGAGCGGGCGAGCAGTACTTC
many,TRBV5-5,TRBJ2-1,-,CASSRSPGESSYNEQFF,TGTGCCAGCAGCCGCTCCCCTGGCGAGAGCTCCTACAATGAGCAGTTCTTC